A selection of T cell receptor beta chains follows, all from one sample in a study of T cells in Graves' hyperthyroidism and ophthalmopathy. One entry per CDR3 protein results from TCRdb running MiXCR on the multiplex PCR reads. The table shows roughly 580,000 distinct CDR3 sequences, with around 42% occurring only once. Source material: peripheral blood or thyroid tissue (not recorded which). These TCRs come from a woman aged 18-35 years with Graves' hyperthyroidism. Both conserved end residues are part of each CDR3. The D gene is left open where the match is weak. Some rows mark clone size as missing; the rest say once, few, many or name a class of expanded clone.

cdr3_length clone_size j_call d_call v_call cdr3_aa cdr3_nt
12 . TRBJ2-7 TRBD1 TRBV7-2 CASNQGAGEQYF TGTGCCAGCAACCAGGGGGCCGGGGAGCAGTACTTC
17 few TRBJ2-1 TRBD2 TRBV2 CASSGLAGGPILDEQFF TGTGCCAGCAGTGGACTAGCGGGAGGGCCCATTTTGGATGAGCAGTTCTTC
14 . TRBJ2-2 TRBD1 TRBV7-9 CASSPGSGGGELFF TGTGCCAGCAGCCCGGGGTCAGGGGGAGGGGAGCTGTTTTTT
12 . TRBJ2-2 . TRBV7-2 CASQYNTGELFF TGTGCCAGTCAGTACAACACCGGGGAGCTGTTTTTT
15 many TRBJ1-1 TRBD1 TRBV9 CASSGRQGSNTEAFF TGTGCCAGCAGCGGAAGACAGGGTTCGAACACTGAAGCTTTCTTT
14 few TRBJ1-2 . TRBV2 CASSHPGTMVGYTF TGTGCCAGCAGTCACCCCGGGACAATGGTTGGCTACACCTTC
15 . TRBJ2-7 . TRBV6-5 CASSYSGGRVYEQYF TGTGCCAGCAGTTACTCGGGGGGGCGAGTCTACGAGCAGTACTTC
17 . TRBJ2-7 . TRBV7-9 CASSLLPLTESAYEQYF TGTGCCAGCAGCCTCCTCCCCCTGACAGAATCTGCCTACGAGCAGTACTTC
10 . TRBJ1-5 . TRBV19 CASNIQPQHF TGTGCCAGTAATATTCAGCCCCAGCATTTT
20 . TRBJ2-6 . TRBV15 CATSSLRRPARSSGANVLTF TGTGCCACCAGCAGCCTACGACGGCCAGCTAGGAGCTCTGGGGCCAACGTCCTGACTTTC
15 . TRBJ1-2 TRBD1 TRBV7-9 CASGVTGQGARGYTF TGTGCCAGTGGAGTCACGGGACAGGGGGCGCGTGGCTACACCTTC
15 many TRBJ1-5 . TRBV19 CASSIGGSLWQPQHF TGTGCCAGTAGTATAGGTGGCAGCTTATGGCAGCCCCAGCATTTT
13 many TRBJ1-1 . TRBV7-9 CASSLRANTEAFF TGTGCCAGCAGCCTGAGGGCGAACACTGAAGCTTTCTTT
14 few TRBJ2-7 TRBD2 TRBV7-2 CASRWTSGAYEQYF TGTGCCAGCAGGTGGACTAGCGGGGCCTACGAGCAGTACTTC
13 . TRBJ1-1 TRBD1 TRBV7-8 CASSSTGVTEAFF TGTGCCAGCAGTTCGACAGGGGTTACTGAAGCTTTCTTT
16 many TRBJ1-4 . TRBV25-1 CASSPARGIAGEKLFF TGTGCCAGCAGCCCAGCGAGGGGCATAGCTGGGGAAAAACTGTTTTTT
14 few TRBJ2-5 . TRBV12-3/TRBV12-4 CASSSGDLYETQYF TGTGCCAGCAGTTCGGGGGACCTCTATGAGACCCAGTACTTC
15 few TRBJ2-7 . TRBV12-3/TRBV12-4 CASSRSPGQVYEQYF TGTGCCAGCAGCCGAAGCCCGGGACAAGTCTACGAGCAGTACTTC
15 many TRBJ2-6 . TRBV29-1 CSVANYPTGANVLTF TGCAGCGTTGCAAACTATCCAACTGGGGCCAACGTCCTGACTTTC
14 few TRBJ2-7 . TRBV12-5 CASSTTGTTHEQYF TGTGCCAGCAGCACGACCGGGACAACCCACGAGCAGTACTTC
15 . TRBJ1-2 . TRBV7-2 CASSWDTEGPYGYTF TGTGCCAGCAGCTGGGACACGGAAGGGCCCTATGGCTACACCTTC
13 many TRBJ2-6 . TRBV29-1 CSVRGAGANVLTF TGCAGCGTGAGGGGGGCTGGGGCCAACGTCCTGACTTTC
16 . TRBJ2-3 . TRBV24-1 CATSQPGPNAADTQYF TGTGCCACCAGCCAACCCGGGCCCAATGCCGCAGATACGCAGTATTTT
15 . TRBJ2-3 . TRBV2 CASSLAWTSTDTQYF TGCGCCAGCAGCTTGGCCTGGACTAGCACAGATACGCAGTATTTT
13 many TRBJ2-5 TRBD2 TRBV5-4 CASSSREAETQYF TGTGCCAGCAGCTCTCGGGAGGCGGAGACCCAGTACTTC
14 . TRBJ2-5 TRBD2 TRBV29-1 CSVEGAGGFETQYF TGCAGCGTTGAAGGAGCGGGAGGTTTTGAGACCCAGTACTTC
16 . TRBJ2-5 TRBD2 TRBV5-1 CASSLVLAGVGETQYF TGCGCCAGCAGCTTGGTTCTAGCGGGAGTTGGGGAGACCCAGTACTTC
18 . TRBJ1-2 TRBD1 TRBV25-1 CASRDPGQGGSANYGYTF TGTGCCAGCAGAGATCCGGGACAGGGGGGATCAGCTAACTATGGCTACACCTTC
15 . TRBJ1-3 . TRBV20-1 CSASDPAGRGNTIYF TGCAGTGCTAGTGATCCGGCAGGGCGCGGAAACACCATATATTTT
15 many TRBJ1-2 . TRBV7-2 CASSLDSKEVYGYTF TGTGCCAGCAGCTTAGATTCCAAGGAGGTCTATGGCTACACCTTC
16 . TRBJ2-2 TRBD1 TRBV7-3 CASSLSPGGDTGELFF TGTGCCAGCAGCTTATCCCCAGGGGGAGACACCGGGGAGCTGTTTTTT
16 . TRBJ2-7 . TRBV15 CATSDFETNNYYEQYF TGTGCCACCAGTGATTTCGAGACAAATAACTACTACGAGCAGTACTTC
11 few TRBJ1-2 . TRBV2 CAISGGRGYTF TGTGCCATCAGTGGCGGCCGCGGCTACACCTTC
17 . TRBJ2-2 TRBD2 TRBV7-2 CASSSPGTSLNTGELFF TGTGCCAGCAGTTCTCCAGGGACTAGCCTTAACACCGGGGAGCTGTTTTTT
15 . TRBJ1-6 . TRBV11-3 CASSQGRTNGSPLHF TGTGCCAGCAGCCAGGGACGGACCAATGGTTCACCCCTCCACTTT
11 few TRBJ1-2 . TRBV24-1 CAIVGTYGYTF TGTGCCATCGTGGGAACTTATGGCTACACCTTC
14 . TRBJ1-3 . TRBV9 CASSVTLSGNTIYF TGTGCCAGCAGCGTAACCCTCTCTGGAAACACCATATATTTT
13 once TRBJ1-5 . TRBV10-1 CASSAVGGEPQHF TGCGCCAGCAGTGCGGTCGGTGGGGAGCCCCAGCATTTT
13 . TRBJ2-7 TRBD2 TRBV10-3 CAISEAGAYEQYF TGTGCCATCAGTGAGGCGGGAGCCTACGAGCAGTACTTC
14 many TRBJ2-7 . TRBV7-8 CASSLGTSSYEQYF TGTGCCAGCAGCTTAGGGACGAGCTCCTACGAGCAGTACTTC
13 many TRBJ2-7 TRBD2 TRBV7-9 CASSQAGWDEQYF TGTGCCAGCAGCCAAGCGGGATGGGACGAGCAGTACTTC
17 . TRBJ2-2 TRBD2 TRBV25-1 CASSPSFAGLGTGELFF TGTGCCAGTAGTCCATCCTTCGCGGGACTAGGAACCGGGGAGCTGTTTTTT
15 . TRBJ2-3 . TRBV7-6 CASSSGRASTDTQYF TGTGCCAGCAGCTCCGGCAGGGCTAGCACAGATACGCAGTATTTT
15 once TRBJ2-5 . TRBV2 CASSEGAGSQETQYF TGTGCCAGCAGTGAAGGGGCGGGGTCCCAAGAGACCCAGTACTTC
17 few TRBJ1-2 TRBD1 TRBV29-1 CSVPGQGKGVRNYGYTF TGCAGCGTACCCGGACAGGGGAAAGGGGTCAGAAACTATGGCTACACCTTC
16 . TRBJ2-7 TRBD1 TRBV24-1 CATSGGKDRDAYEQYF TGTGCCACCAGTGGGGGCAAGGACAGGGATGCCTACGAGCAGTACTTC
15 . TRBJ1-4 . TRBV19 CASGGQGGTNEKLFF TGTGCCAGCGGAGGGCAGGGCGGCACTAATGAAAAACTGTTTTTT
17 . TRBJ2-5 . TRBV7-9 CASSLVAWGPGRETQYF TGTGCCAGCAGCTTAGTAGCCTGGGGGCCTGGGAGGGAGACCCAGTACTTC
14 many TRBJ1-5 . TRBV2 CASGGGAGNQPQHF TGTGCCAGCGGAGGGGGGGCCGGCAATCAGCCCCAGCATTTT
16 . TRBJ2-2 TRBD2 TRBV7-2 CASSLVPPSGTGELFF TGTGCCAGCAGCTTAGTGCCCCCTAGCGGGACCGGGGAGCTGTTTTTT
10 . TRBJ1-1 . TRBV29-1 CSLTRTEAFF TGCAGCCTAACGAGGACTGAAGCTTTCTTT
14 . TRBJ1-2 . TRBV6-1 CASSDGTGSYGYTF TGTGCCAGCAGCGACGGTACGGGATCCTATGGCTACACCTTC
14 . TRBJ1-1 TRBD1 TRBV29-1 CSADVGQGSTEAFF TGCAGCGCAGATGTGGGACAGGGAAGCACTGAAGCTTTCTTT
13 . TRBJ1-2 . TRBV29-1 CSVVLAGERGYTF TGCAGCGTTGTGTTGGCCGGGGAACGTGGCTACACCTTC
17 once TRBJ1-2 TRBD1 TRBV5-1 CASGDRDRDSLDYGYTF TGCGCCAGCGGGGACCGGGACAGGGACAGTTTGGACTATGGCTACACCTTC